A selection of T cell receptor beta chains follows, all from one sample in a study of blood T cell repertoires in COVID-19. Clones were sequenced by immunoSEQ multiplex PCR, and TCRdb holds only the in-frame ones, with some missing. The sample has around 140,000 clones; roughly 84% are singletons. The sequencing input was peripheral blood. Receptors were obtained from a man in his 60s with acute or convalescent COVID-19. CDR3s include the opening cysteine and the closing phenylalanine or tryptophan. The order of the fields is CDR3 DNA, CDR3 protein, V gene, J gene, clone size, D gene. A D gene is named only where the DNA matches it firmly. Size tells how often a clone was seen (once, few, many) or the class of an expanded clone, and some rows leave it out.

CDR3 DNA: TGTGCCAGTAGTATAGGGACAGGGATAGGGACTGAAGCTTTCTTT
CDR3 protein: CASSIGTGIGTEAFF
V gene: TRBV19
J gene: TRBJ1-1
clone size: once
D gene: TRBD1

CDR3 DNA: TGTGCCAGCAGCTCTGGGCAGACGGATGGCTACACCTTC
CDR3 protein: CASSSGQTDGYTF
V gene: TRBV5-4
J gene: TRBJ1-2
clone size: few
D gene: NA

CDR3 DNA: TGTGCCAGCAGTTTACCTATGGGACAGGGACGCTATGGCTACACCTTC
CDR3 protein: CASSLPMGQGRYGYTF
V gene: TRBV28
J gene: TRBJ1-2
clone size: NA
D gene: TRBD1

CDR3 DNA: TGTGCCAGTAGTCAAGGACAGGGGGCTGAGTACTTC
CDR3 protein: CASSQGQGAEYF
V gene: TRBV19
J gene: TRBJ2-7
clone size: few
D gene: TRBD1

CDR3 DNA: TGTGCCAGCAGTTACTCGCCGCAGGGGGCCAGCACTGAAGCTTTCTTT
CDR3 protein: CASSYSPQGASTEAFF
V gene: TRBV6-5
J gene: TRBJ1-1
clone size: NA
D gene: TRBD1

CDR3 DNA: TGCGCCAGCAGGAACAGAATAAATAATGAAAAACTGTTTTTT
CDR3 protein: CASRNRINNEKLFF
V gene: TRBV5-1
J gene: TRBJ1-4
clone size: NA
D gene: NA

CDR3 DNA: TGTGCCAGCAGTGAAGCGCCAGGGTATAATTCACCCCTCCACTTT
CDR3 protein: CASSEAPGYNSPLHF
V gene: TRBV6-1
J gene: TRBJ1-6
clone size: NA
D gene: NA

CDR3 DNA: TGCGCCAGCAGCTTGGGTGGGACTCAGACCTACGAGCAGTACTTC
CDR3 protein: CASSLGGTQTYEQYF
V gene: TRBV5-1
J gene: TRBJ2-7
clone size: NA
D gene: NA

CDR3 DNA: TGCAGCGCCCGCCTTGGGACACCCACCGGGGAGCTGTTTTTT
CDR3 protein: CSARLGTPTGELFF
V gene: TRBV29-1
J gene: TRBJ2-2
clone size: NA
D gene: NA

CDR3 DNA: TGTGCCAGCAGTCCCTCGGGACAGCTGAACACTGAAGCTTTCTTT
CDR3 protein: CASSPSGQLNTEAFF
V gene: TRBV28
J gene: TRBJ1-1
clone size: NA
D gene: TRBD1

CDR3 DNA: TGCGCCAGCAGCCCAGGGGCGTCTAGCGGGCAAGAGACCCAGTACTTC
CDR3 protein: CASSPGASSGQETQYF
V gene: TRBV5-1
J gene: TRBJ2-5
clone size: NA
D gene: TRBD2

CDR3 DNA: TGTGCCAGCAGCCAGGACAGGGGGATGACAGATACGCAGTATTTT
CDR3 protein: CASSQDRGMTDTQYF
V gene: TRBV7-2
J gene: TRBJ2-3
clone size: NA
D gene: TRBD1

CDR3 DNA: TGCGCCAGCAGCTTGGTAGCTAGCGGGTTATACAATGAGCAGTTCTTC
CDR3 protein: CASSLVASGLYNEQFF
V gene: TRBV5-1
J gene: TRBJ2-1
clone size: NA
D gene: TRBD2

CDR3 DNA: TGTGCCAGCAGCCTAGACAGGGCTGGTGAGCAGTTCTTC
CDR3 protein: CASSLDRAGEQFF
V gene: TRBV6-5
J gene: TRBJ2-1
clone size: NA
D gene: TRBD1

CDR3 DNA: TGTGCCAGCAGTGAATCGCTAGCGGGGGCATACTCCTACGAGCAGTACTTC
CDR3 protein: CASSESLAGAYSYEQYF
V gene: TRBV6-1
J gene: TRBJ2-7
clone size: NA
D gene: TRBD2

CDR3 DNA: TGTGCCAGCATGCTACTAGCGGGGGGCCGCACAGATACGCAGTATTTT
CDR3 protein: CASMLLAGGRTDTQYF
V gene: TRBV7-9
J gene: TRBJ2-3
clone size: once
D gene: TRBD2

CDR3 DNA: TGTGCCAGCAGTGTGAATGAGAACGAGCAGTACTTC
CDR3 protein: CASSVNENEQYF
V gene: TRBV2
J gene: TRBJ2-7
clone size: NA
D gene: NA

CDR3 DNA: TGTGCCAGCCGATTGGTTAGAGGGAACACTGAAGCTTTCTTT
CDR3 protein: CASRLVRGNTEAFF
V gene: TRBV28
J gene: TRBJ1-1
clone size: NA
D gene: NA

CDR3 DNA: TGCAGCGTTGGGGACACTAGCTCCTACGAGCAGTACTTC
CDR3 protein: CSVGDTSSYEQYF
V gene: TRBV29-1
J gene: TRBJ2-7
clone size: NA
D gene: NA

CDR3 DNA: TGTGCCAGCAGTTACTCTAGAGGAAACTACGAGCAGTACTTC
CDR3 protein: CASSYSRGNYEQYF
V gene: TRBV2
J gene: TRBJ2-7
clone size: NA
D gene: NA

CDR3 DNA: TGCGCCAGCAGCTTTGGCGGGAGTCTTGGGGCCAACGTCCTGACTTTC
CDR3 protein: CASSFGGSLGANVLTF
V gene: TRBV5-1
J gene: TRBJ2-6
clone size: NA
D gene: TRBD2

CDR3 DNA: TGTGCCAGTAGTCCGGGACAGAAAAATCAGCCCCAGCATTTT
CDR3 protein: CASSPGQKNQPQHF
V gene: TRBV19
J gene: TRBJ1-5
clone size: once
D gene: TRBD1

CDR3 DNA: TGCAGTGCTAGTATGTTAGCGGGAGGTACCGGGGAGCTGTTTTTT
CDR3 protein: CSASMLAGGTGELFF
V gene: TRBV20-1
J gene: TRBJ2-2
clone size: few
D gene: TRBD2

CDR3 DNA: TGTGCCAGCAGTATGGACAGGCAAGAGACCCAGTACTTC
CDR3 protein: CASSMDRQETQYF
V gene: TRBV2
J gene: TRBJ2-5
clone size: NA
D gene: TRBD1

CDR3 DNA: TGTGCCAGCTCACCAGGGCCAGTTAGGTATACGCAGTATTTT
CDR3 protein: CASSPGPVRYTQYF
V gene: TRBV18
J gene: TRBJ2-3
clone size: NA
D gene: NA

CDR3 DNA: TGTGCCAGCAGTCGAGAATCGGACTCAGAGAACACCGGGGAGCTGTTTTTT
CDR3 protein: CASSRESDSENTGELFF
V gene: TRBV7-8
J gene: TRBJ2-2
clone size: NA
D gene: NA

CDR3 DNA: TGCGCCAGCCGACCGGGACAGGGGCTTAATGAGCAGTTCTTC
CDR3 protein: CASRPGQGLNEQFF
V gene: TRBV10-2
J gene: TRBJ2-1
clone size: NA
D gene: TRBD1

CDR3 DNA: TGTGCCAGCAGTGAACTTCGGGGGGCCGACACCGGGGAGCTGTTTTTT
CDR3 protein: CASSELRGADTGELFF
V gene: TRBV6-1
J gene: TRBJ2-2
clone size: NA
D gene: NA

CDR3 DNA: TGTGCCACCTTAAGAGAAGGGGGAAGTGACACAGATACGCAGTATTTT
CDR3 protein: CATLREGGSDTDTQYF
V gene: TRBV24-1
J gene: TRBJ2-3
clone size: NA
D gene: NA

CDR3 DNA: TGTGCCAGCAGTTACGCCGGGACAGGGCAGACCGGGGAGCTGTTTTTT
CDR3 protein: CASSYAGTGQTGELFF
V gene: TRBV6-5
J gene: TRBJ2-2
clone size: NA
D gene: TRBD1

CDR3 DNA: TGCAGTGCTAGTCCGTCAGGGCGATGGGGTTCACCCCTCCACTTT
CDR3 protein: CSASPSGRWGSPLHF
V gene: TRBV20-1
J gene: TRBJ1-6
clone size: NA
D gene: NA

CDR3 DNA: TGTGCCACCAGCCCACGGGGGGCCCAGGGGTCCGGGGAGCTGTTTTTT
CDR3 protein: CATSPRGAQGSGELFF
V gene: TRBV15
J gene: TRBJ2-2
clone size: NA
D gene: NA

CDR3 DNA: TGTGCCAGCAGCTTAGACAGGGGCAGCACAGATACGCAGTATTTT
CDR3 protein: CASSLDRGSTDTQYF
V gene: TRBV7-3
J gene: TRBJ2-3
clone size: once
D gene: TRBD1

CDR3 DNA: TGTGCCAGCAGTTTTATCAGCACAGATACGCAGTATTTT
CDR3 protein: CASSFISTDTQYF
V gene: TRBV12-3/TRBV12-4
J gene: TRBJ2-3
clone size: NA
D gene: NA

CDR3 DNA: TGTGCCAGCAGCGTAGCTCTCAGGGGAAACTATGGCTACACCTTC
CDR3 protein: CASSVALRGNYGYTF
V gene: TRBV9
J gene: TRBJ1-2
clone size: NA
D gene: NA

CDR3 DNA: TGTGCCAGCAGCTTGGTAGGGGCGAGCTCCTATAATTCACCCCTCCACTTT
CDR3 protein: CASSLVGASSYNSPLHF
V gene: TRBV5-6
J gene: TRBJ1-6
clone size: NA
D gene: NA

CDR3 DNA: TGTGCCAGTAGGCCTCGCGGAACGAGCTCCTACGAGCAGTACTTC
CDR3 protein: CASRPRGTSSYEQYF
V gene: TRBV19
J gene: TRBJ2-7
clone size: NA
D gene: NA

CDR3 DNA: TGCGCCAGCAGTTCCGATATCCTATACAGGGTGCCGATGAATTCACCCCTCCACTTT
CDR3 protein: CASSSDILYRVPMNSPLHF
V gene: TRBV10-1
J gene: TRBJ1-6
clone size: NA
D gene: NA

CDR3 DNA: TGTGCCAGCAGGCAGGGACTATCCTACCACACCATATATTTT
CDR3 protein: CASRQGLSYHTIYF
V gene: TRBV5-8
J gene: TRBJ1-3
clone size: NA
D gene: NA

CDR3 DNA: TGTGCCAGCAGTTTATCGTGGGGAGGGGGTGCAGATACGCAGTATTTT
CDR3 protein: CASSLSWGGGADTQYF
V gene: TRBV27
J gene: TRBJ2-3
clone size: NA
D gene: NA

CDR3 DNA: TGTGCCAGCAGCAAAGTTGACAGGACAAATTCACCCCTCCACTTT
CDR3 protein: CASSKVDRTNSPLHF
V gene: TRBV21-1
J gene: TRBJ1-6
clone size: NA
D gene: NA

CDR3 DNA: TGCAGCGTTTCCTCTCTCCTAGAGGGTGAGCAGTTCTTC
CDR3 protein: CSVSSLLEGEQFF
V gene: TRBV29-1
J gene: TRBJ2-1
clone size: once
D gene: NA